A single T cell receptor beta chain is shown here with its context. Its antigen is still unknown. The CDR3 consists of 15 residues. The sample is drawn from a study of CD4 T cells in relation to SARS-CoV-2 and coronaviruses. Turning to the study itself: Convalescent patients had median age 38.5 years, range about 21 to 80. Two subjects were Hispanic; patients were roughly 8 males and a handful of females. Study results and limitations: Crossreactive clones expanded significantly less to SARS-CoV-2 than monoreactive clones.

Sequenced by immunoSEQ multiplex PCR; TCRdb stores in-frame clones only, minus some. The sample lists 30,000 to 45,000 clones; around 89% were seen once. Naive and memory CD4+ T cells were separated from cryopreserved PBMCs. This receptor was identified in an adult with COVID-19. Sequenced input: memory CD4+ T cells from PBMCs. The chain uses TRBV21-1 and TRBJ1-3. TRBV21-1 is a documented pseudogene. In DNA, the CDR3 is TGTGCCAGCAGCAAGTGGCAGAGGGTTGGAAACACCATATATTTT. Its translation is CASSKWQRVGNTIYF.